This TCR beta chain was sequenced for a study of blood T cell repertoires in COVID-19. V gave up 0 bases and J gave up 2 bases; unmatched junction bases: 12. There are 18 residues in the CDR3. Germline loops: CDR1 SGDLS, CDR2 YYNGEE. Generated by immunoSEQ multiplex PCR, the TCRdb table keeps only in-frame clones and is missing some. This sample yields 200,000 to 250,000 clones, of which nearly 90% are seen a single time; 10% to 12% belongs to the top ten. This clone appeared a single time. Before being deemed recovered, Cohort 3 donors had two negative PCRs, clearance, or symptom resolution. The specimen was PBMCs or T cells enriched from blood (not recorded which). This TCR was recovered from a man younger than 45 who had recovered from COVID-19. V gene TRBV9 combines with J gene TRBJ2-3, with 7 bases that match TRBD2. DNA of the CDR3: TGTGCCAGCAGCGTAGGAGGGATTAGCGGGTATCCCACAGATACGCAGTATTTT. The encoded protein is CASSVGGISGYPTDTQYF.